These 10 T cell receptor beta chains were sequenced from one sample in a study of spatial heterogeneity in lung cancer. Documented time point: blood at routine non-recurrence follow-up after resection. Whole RNA, isolated from tumor, nontumor lung or frozen PBMC, was sequenced without prior sorting. One entry per CDR3 protein results from TCRdb running MiXCR on the 5' RACE reads. The sample lists some 110,000 distinct CDR3 sequences; over 9% were seen once. Specimen: PBMCs, collected at follow-up. The source is a male donor with early-stage non-small cell lung cancer.

In this sample, this clonotype turned up many times. The gene calls are TRBV10-3 and TRBJ2-3, with a tentative D call TRBD1 (5 bases). The CDR3 runs 17 residues. V lost 3 bases and J 2 bases, leaving 18 bases between the germline ends. Germline CDR1 reads ENHRY; CDR2 reads SYGVKD. The CDR3 reads CAISDQKGWLTTDTQYF. CDR3 bases: TGTGCCATCAGTGATCAGAAGGGGTGGCTGACCACAGATACGCAGTATTTT.

This clonotype was detected ten times or more. This chain connects TRBV19 to TRBJ2-3; D not certain. The CDR3 loop spans 14 amino acids. The germline V and J ends were trimmed by 5 bases and 0 bases, with 9 bases remaining between them. Germline V gives CDR1 LNHDA, CDR2 SQIVND (reference sequence). The CDR3 DNA follows: TGTGCCAGTAGTCTTCGGTACAGCACAGATACGCAGTATTTT. Its translation is CASSLRYSTDTQYF. The full variable domain, in which reference TRBV19 and TRBJ2-3 provide the parts outside the CDR3, is DGGITQSPKYLFRKEGQNVTLSCEQNLNHDAMYWYRQDPGQGLRLIYYSQIVNDFQKGDIAEGYSVSREKKESFPLTVTSAQKNPTAFYLCASSLRYSTDTQYFGPGTRLTVL.

CDR3 DNA sequence: TGTGCCAGCAGCTTAGGGACAGGTTTGAACACTGAAGCTTTCTTT. It codes for CASSLGTGLNTEAFF. The chain recombines TRBV7-6 with TRBJ1-1; 7 bases match TRBD1. V lost 1 base and J lost 0; bases outside the gene matches: 2. From germline, CDR1 is SGHVS and CDR2 FNYEAQ. The CDR3 runs to 15 residues.

This clonotype was recorded at least ten times. The chain combines TRBV5-1 with TRBJ2-3; D is ambiguous. The CDR3 covers 12 residues. Germline CDR1 and CDR2: SGHRS and YFSETQ. The V gene lost 1 base and the J gene lost 3 bases, with 3 bases spanning the gap. As DNA, the CDR3 is TGCGCCAGCAGCTTGACAACAGATACGCAGTATTTT. Protein sequence: CASSLTTDTQYF.

In its sample, this clonotype was seen a few times. The rearrangement joins TRBV7-8 to TRBJ2-7, with a possible D match to TRBD2 (6 bases). CDR3 length: 13 residues. Germline CDR1 is SGHVS and CDR2 is FQNEAQ. V lost 5 bases and J 3 bases, leaving 11 bases between the germline ends. In nucleotides, the CDR3 is TGTGCCAGCAGCCAGGGACTGAGCTACGAGCAGTACTTC. Protein sequence: CASSQGLSYEQYF.

The gene calls are TRBV6-6 and TRBJ2-6; D gene uncertain. CDR1 is MNHNY, CDR2 SVGAGI, per germline (reference sequence). This CDR3 is built from 14 residues. V was cut by 7 bases and J by 0 bases, with 7 bases left in between. CDR3 region: CASTYTSGANVLTF. The CDR3, as DNA: TGTGCCAGCACTTATACCTCTGGGGCCAACGTCCTGACTTTC.

This clonotype was found many times. This chain links TRBV5-1 with TRBJ2-3; no reliable D call. Trimming removed 0 bases from V and 2 bases from J, with 7 bases in between. This CDR3 has 14 amino acids. Germline CDR1 reads SGHRS; CDR2 reads YFSETQ. CDR3 in amino acids: CASSLVQATDTQYF. In nucleotides, the CDR3 is TGCGCCAGCAGCTTGGTGCAGGCCACAGATACGCAGTATTTT.

This clonotype has more than one count but fewer than ten. The rearrangement uses TRBV29-1 and TRBJ2-7; TRBD1 agrees at 11 bases. The germline CDR1 and CDR2 sequences are SQVTM and ANQGSEA. The V and J ends lost 0 bases and 6 bases, in that order; junction bases with no gene match: 7. CDR3 length equals 15 residues. CDR3 bases: TGCAGCGTTGAAGATTTTGGGGGACAGGGGGTCGAGCAGTACTTC. Residues: CSVEDFGGQGVEQYF.

This clonotype was seen more than once but under ten times. The rearrangement uses TRBV3-1 and TRBJ2-7, with D unresolved. Germline-derived CDR1 and CDR2 are LGHDT and YNNKEL (reference sequence). V dropped 0 bases and J dropped 4 bases, with 13 bases sitting between them. This CDR3 has 15 residues. CDR3: CASSQDQLPFYEQYF. CDR3 nucleotide sequence: TGTGCCAGCAGCCAAGACCAACTGCCGTTTTACGAGCAGTACTTC.

The table lists this clonotype with a few counts. This rearrangement joins TRBV9 to TRBJ1-1; a possible D gene is TRBD1 (5 bases). Per the germline V gene, CDR1 is SGDLS and CDR2 is YYNGEE. Trimming shortened V by 3 bases and J by 5 bases, and 17 bases separated the two germline ends. CDR3 length: 15 residues. Written as DNA, the CDR3 is TGTGCCAGCAGCGCAGGGATGGAGTTTAGGACTGAAGCTTTCTTT. Its translation is CASSAGMEFRTEAFF.